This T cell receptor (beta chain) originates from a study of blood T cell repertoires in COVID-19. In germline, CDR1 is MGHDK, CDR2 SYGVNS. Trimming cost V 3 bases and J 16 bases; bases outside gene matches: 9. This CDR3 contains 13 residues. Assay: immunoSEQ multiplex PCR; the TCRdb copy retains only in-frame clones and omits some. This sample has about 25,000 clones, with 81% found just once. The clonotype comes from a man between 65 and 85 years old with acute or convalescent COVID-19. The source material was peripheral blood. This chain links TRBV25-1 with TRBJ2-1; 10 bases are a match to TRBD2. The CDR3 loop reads CASSDPGLAILFF. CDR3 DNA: TGTGCCAGCAGTGATCCGGGACTAGCGATCCTCTTCTTC. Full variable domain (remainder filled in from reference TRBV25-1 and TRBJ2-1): EADIYQTPRYLVIGTGKKITLECSQTMGHDKMYWYQQDPGMELHLIHYSYGVNSTEKGDLSSESTVSRIRTEHFPLTLESARPSHTSQYLCASSDPGLAILFFGPGTRLTVL.